This passage covers 2 T cell receptor beta chains from one sample sequenced in a study of blood T cells in healthy people across ages. Then a second PCR, running roughly 7 to 11 cycles, was carried out with a sample-barcoded 5' primer and a J-beta primer mix. TCRdb reanalysed the 5' RACE reads using MiXCR and keeps one entry per CDR3 protein. The repertoire holds some 550,000 distinct CDR3 sequences, roughly 48% seen once, with approximately 25% in the top ten. Sequencing input: blood. The receptors were gathered from a man of 80 years or more in good health.

The chain has TRBV20-1 and TRBJ2-5, with D possibly being TRBD2 (5 bases). CDR1 is DFQATT, CDR2 SNEGSKA, per germline (reference sequence). This CDR3 has 13 amino acids. V lost 6 bases and J 2 bases, leaving 13 bases between the germline ends. The CDR3 protein is CSAPRTVQETQYF. The CDR3 bases are TGCAGTGCCCCTAGGACTGTTCAAGAGACCCAGTACTTC.

The count of this clonotype is one. V usage is TRBV20-1 and J usage is TRBJ2-2; D gene uncertain. Trimming pared 1 base from V and 9 bases from J, leaving 21 bases between. Germline lookup yields CDR1 DFQATT and CDR2 SNEGSKA (reference sequence). The CDR3 is 16 residues long. As DNA, the CDR3 is TGCAGTGCTAGAGTCCACGTAAACTTAGGAAGTTGGGAGCTGTTTTTT. This codes for CSARVHVNLGSWELFF.